Following are 2 T cell receptor beta chains from one sample sequenced in a study of blood T cell repertoires in COVID-19. Profiled with immunoSEQ multiplex PCR; TCRdb holds only in-frame clones, not every one. The table lists roughly 250,000 clones, approximately 81% of them singletons. Sequencing was carried out using peripheral blood. The origin of the receptors is an older woman with active or convalescent COVID-19.

V and J are TRBV19 and TRBJ2-1; D is unclear. This CDR3 has 13 amino acids. Trimming cost V 1 base and J 5 bases, with 6 bases left between them. The germline gives CDR1 LNHDA, CDR2 SQIVND (reference sequence). The CDR3 region has the DNA TGTGCCAGTAGTATAGGGGCGCACAATGAGCAGTTCTTC. This sequence encodes CASSIGAHNEQFF.

The V gene is TRBV11-3, the J gene TRBJ2-1; D unclear. V dropped 5 bases and J dropped 4 bases, with 9 bases sitting between them. The CDR3 is made up of 13 amino acids. Germline V gives CDR1 SGHNT, CDR2 YENEEA. The CDR3 bases are TGTGCCAGCAGCGGCCGACTGTACAATGAGCAGTTCTTC. Encoded protein: CASSGRLYNEQFF.